This T cell receptor (beta chain) was sequenced in a study of cytomegalovirus exposure and HLA in healthy donors. Overall study: Earlier findings included about 120 million unique TCR beta sequences obtained from roughly 200 million T cells. As released early, the data held about 85 million unique TCRs from HLA-typed donors. Of a few hundred genotyped donors, about 80% grouped in the Caucasian-associated ancestry cluster.

Amplification used 60 Vbeta primers and 13 Jbeta primers. Profiling relied on immunoSEQ multiplex PCR, and the TCRdb table lists in-frame clones only, not all of them. The sample shows 70,000 to 85,000 clones, roughly 72% of them seen only once. CDR3 size: 13 residues. The V gene lost 5 bases and the J gene lost 2 bases, with 10 bases spanning the gap. The germline V gene has CDR1 SGHTA and CDR2 FQGNSA. This clone was detected a few times. This chain joins TRBV7-2 and TRBJ2-7; D is unclear. The TCR originated in a man between 35 and 55 years old in good health and CMV-seropositive. The sample comprised PBMCs. The CDR3 nucleotides are TGTGCCAGCAGCAGGAGTCCTACCTACGAGCAGTACTTC. This sequence encodes CASSRSPTYEQYF.